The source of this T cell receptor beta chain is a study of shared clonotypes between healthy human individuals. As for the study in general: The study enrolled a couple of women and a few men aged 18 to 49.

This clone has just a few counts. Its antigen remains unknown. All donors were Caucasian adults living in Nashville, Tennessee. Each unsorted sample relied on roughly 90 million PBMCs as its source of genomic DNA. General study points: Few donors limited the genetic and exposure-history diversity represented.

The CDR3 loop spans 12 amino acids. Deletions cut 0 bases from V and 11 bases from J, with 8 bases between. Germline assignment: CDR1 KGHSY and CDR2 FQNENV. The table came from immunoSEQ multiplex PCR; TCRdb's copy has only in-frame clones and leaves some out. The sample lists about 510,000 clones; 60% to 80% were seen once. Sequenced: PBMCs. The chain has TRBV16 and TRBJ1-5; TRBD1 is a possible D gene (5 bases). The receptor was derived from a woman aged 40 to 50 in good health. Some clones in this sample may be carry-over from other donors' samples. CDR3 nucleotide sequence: TGTGCCAGCAGCCAATCGGGGCCGGCCCAGCATTTT. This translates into CASSQSGPAQHF.